This T cell receptor (beta chain) was sequenced for a study of T cell clonality in common variable immunodeficiency. Clones were read by immunoSEQ multiplex PCR, and TCRdb kept only the in-frame ones, dropping some. This sample has approximately 16,000 clones, each found more than once. This clone has just a few counts. Its antigen remains unidentified. The read falls 3 residues short of the CDR3 end, and the missing part is taken from the germline J gene. Study-wide points: Common variable immunodeficiency TCR beta sequences reportedly had fewer deletions and N-nucleotide insertions.

CDR3 length: 12 amino acids. Germline V gene data show CDR1 as KGHSH and CDR2 as LQKENI. The specimen sequenced was peripheral blood mononuclear cells. The rearrangement uses TRBV18 and TRBJ1-2, with D possibly being TRBD1 (5 bases). The clonotype originates from a human donor with common variable immunodeficiency. The CDR3 here is CASSPREDSYTF. The sequenced CDR3 bases are TGTGCCAGCTCACCACGGGAGGACAGC.